This T cell receptor (beta chain) was captured in a study of PD-1 blockade in classical Hodgkin lymphoma (dated by TCRdb to the early 2020s). Study-wide context: Nivolumab dosing was 3 mg/kg intravenously every 2 weeks, continuing until either disease progression or unacceptable toxicity. A peripheral blood immune signature of response to PD-1 blockade in classical Hodgkin lymphoma was defined using TCR beta sequencing and CyTOF.

The intended sense of this specimen's time point label: cycle 4 day 1 (C4D1), after about 6 weeks of nivolumab. All trial patients had relapsed after autologous stem cell transplantation, with cohorts A, B and C differing in prior brentuximab vedotin exposure. Using a Miltenyi CD4+ T cell isolation kit, CD4+ T cells were purified from thawed PBMCs through magnetic negative selection. The trial cohort was composed of about 53 patients with relapsed/refractory classical Hodgkin lymphoma, for whom complete response, partial response or progressive disease was recorded as best overall response. Trial patients were treated with single-agent nivolumab in the multi-cohort phase II CheckMate 205 trial. An independent review committee assessed best overall response using the 2007 International Working Group response criteria. PBMCs from the trial were collected at three points: immediately before nivolumab initiation (C1D1), and during therapy at cycle 2 day 1 and cycle 4 day 1. Peripheral blood was collected in 8 mL Vacutainer Cell Preparation Tubes, from which PBMCs were isolated by centrifugation and then cryopreserved. Purified CD4+ and CD8+ fractions were prepared only for cases with an additional available PBMC sample. On LS columns in a quadroMACS separator, the magnetically labelled cells were depleted, and the flow-through was collected as the purified fraction.

Summary of the overall study and its limitations: Among trial patients, those achieving complete response had baseline diversity similar to that of newly diagnosed patients, while diversity was significantly lower in partial responders and progressors. A significant rise by C4D1 was seen in CD4+ but not CD8+ TCR diversity (p=0.0027 vs p=0.16), with the rise being most apparent in complete responders (p=0.02). Diversity was lower in patients who began nivolumab less than 1 year after ASCT, so these patients were left out of later analyses to avoid confounding by immune reconstitution. Newly diagnosed patients were reported to have lower baseline TCR diversity than healthy donors, and relapsed/refractory patients were reported to have lower baseline TCR diversity still. The study was restricted to a single clinical trial cohort, and the causes of repertoire differences, possibly disease activity or prior therapy, were left undefined.

Regarding this clone: Its binding antigen is unknown. No much larger clone exists at a distance of one base, and base qualities are not known.

Genomic DNA was isolated using the Qiagen DNeasy kit from unsorted PBMCs as well as from negatively selected CD4+ and CD8+ fractions. Using primers that anneal to V and J segments, immunoSEQ multiplex PCR amplified the TCR beta CDR3 regions. A synthetic immune receptor repertoire was used to minimize amplification bias, and any residual bias was removed computationally once sequencing was done. The published analysis was carried out like this. Repertoire diversity was quantified as the Shannon entropy index using custom Python scripts. Unsorted, CD4+ and CD8+ repertoires were analyzed separately, except in combined analyses where CD4+ and CD8+ sequences were merged in silico. A clone was considered expanded if an increase in frequency of at least 2-fold after treatment relative to C1D1 was found, and a pseudocount of 0.5 was applied to clones undetected at baseline. Singleton clones were defined as clones with 0 or 1 copy at C1D1, and non-singleton clones were defined as clones with 2 or more copies. Clones expanded in unsorted samples were labelled as CD4+, CD8+ or unknown by matching protein sequences in sorted samples from the same patient. Wilcoxon tests were applied to paired samples to test diversity changes from C1D1 to C4D1. TCRdb retrieved this table from immuneACCESS and kept in-frame rearrangements only. Not all clones are present; in checked studies, unresolved V genes account for under half, and no reason is known for the remainder. V and J calls plus clone size are reproduced from that table; the DNA served to infer D and trimming. Present in this sample are around 26,000 clones, 75% to 90% of which were seen just once. The ten largest make up 3.1% of the sample.

The CDR3 covers 12 residues, taking in both the cysteine and the phenylalanine. Of the read, only the CDR3 DNA is kept; its 36 bases are in frame from base 1. Deletion took 0 bases off V and 8 bases off J, with a span of 7 bases between the germline ends. CDR1 SGHNT and CDR2 YENEEA are derived from the germline V gene. This receptor was obtained from a human donor with classical Hodgkin lymphoma. This chain is built from TRBV11-3 and TRBJ1-2; the D segment cannot be called with confidence. This sample comprised CD4+ T cells from blood, obtained before the fourth cycle of nivolumab. The CDR3 in this case is CASSLDLGGYTF. The sequence in DNA is TGTGCCAGCAGCTTAGATCTGGGGGGCTACACCTTC.